The TCR beta chain under discussion was sequenced for a study of monozygotic twins with inflammatory bowel disease. TCRdb re-called the 5' RACE reads; every CDR3 protein appears as one record, without DNA. The sample has some 450,000 distinct CDR3 sequences; the top ten hold 2.4%. What was sequenced was blood. This sequence was found in a human donor with ulcerative colitis or Crohn's disease, or a healthy co-twin of an affected twin (not recorded which).

CDR3 amino acids: CSASLGTNQETQYF. The chain has TRBV20-1 and TRBJ2-5; TCRdb names TRBD1, which stays unverified in the absence of DNA. This CDR3 has 14 amino acids. Germline V lookup: CDR1 DFQATT, CDR2 SNEGSKA (reference sequence).